This T cell receptor (beta chain) derives from a study of cytomegalovirus exposure and HLA in healthy donors. PCR was performed using 60 Vbeta and 13 Jbeta primers. TCRdb keeps only in-frame clones here, not all; method: immunoSEQ multiplex PCR. The data hold about 130,000 clones, with around 80% observed a single time. Study-level points and caveats: In a later analysis, DRB1 alleles had the most associated TCRs; HLA-C alleles the fewest. TCR beta V segments were, for the most part, productive about 87% or about 30% of the time in an earlier analysis. As a later analysis showed, a missense DCLRE1C variant was linked to trimming of TCR beta V- and J-genes.

This CDR3 contains 12 residues. Trimming left V 2 bases short and J 8 bases short, with 9 bases between. The germline gives CDR1 MRHNA, CDR2 SNTAGT. In regard to this clone: What it binds is not known.

Sequenced material: PBMCs. This chain joins TRBV6-4 and TRBJ1-2; TRBD1 is a possible D gene (5 bases). The TCR originated in a woman in her 50s in good health and CMV-seronegative. The CDR3 protein is CASSDRGGGYTF. Written as DNA, the CDR3 is TGTGCCAGCAGTGACAGGGGAGGAGGCTACACCTTC.